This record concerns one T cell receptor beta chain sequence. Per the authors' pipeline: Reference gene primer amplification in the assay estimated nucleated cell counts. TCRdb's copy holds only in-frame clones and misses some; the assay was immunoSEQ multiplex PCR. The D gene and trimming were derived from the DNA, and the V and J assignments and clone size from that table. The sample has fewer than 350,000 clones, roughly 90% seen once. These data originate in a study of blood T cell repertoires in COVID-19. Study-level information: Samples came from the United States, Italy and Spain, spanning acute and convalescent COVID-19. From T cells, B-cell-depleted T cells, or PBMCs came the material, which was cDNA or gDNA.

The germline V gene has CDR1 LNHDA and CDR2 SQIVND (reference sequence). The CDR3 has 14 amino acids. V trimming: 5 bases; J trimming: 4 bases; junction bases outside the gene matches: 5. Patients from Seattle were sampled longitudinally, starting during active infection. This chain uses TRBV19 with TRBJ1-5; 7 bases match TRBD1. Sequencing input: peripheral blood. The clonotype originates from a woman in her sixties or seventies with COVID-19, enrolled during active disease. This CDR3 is CASSLRGANQPQHF. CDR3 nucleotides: TGTGCCAGTAGTCTCAGGGGGGCGAATCAGCCCCAGCATTTT.